The source of this T cell receptor beta chain is a study of T cell responses to AZD1222 COVID-19 vaccine. Notes on this clone: The antigen is unknown.

The table came from immunoSEQ multiplex PCR; TCRdb's copy has only in-frame clones and leaves some out. Counted here are more than 95,000 clones, 80% to 90% occurring once; the ten biggest clones make up 27%. CDR3 length: 14 amino acids. Germline V gene data show CDR1 as SQVTM and CDR2 as ANQGSEA. Losses at the gene ends were 5 bases for V and 4 bases for J; bases not matched to a gene: 7. General study results and limits: Sampled repertoires all dated from after the peak T cell response. Compared with day 0, the breadth and depth of the Spike-specific TCR repertoire rose significantly after two doses of AZD1222. Vaccine-associated CD4 TCRs ranged over spike, dominating at 160-218 and 743-854. White British people made up most donors, females outnumbered males, and clonal diversity was possibly underestimated.

The source is an adult who received the AZD1222 COVID-19 vaccine. The chain has TRBV29-1 and TRBJ2-3, with 9 nucleotides matching TRBD1. Sequenced here: peripheral blood, sampled 28 days after the second AZD1222 dose. DNA of the CDR3: TGCAGCGTTTGGGGACAGGGTCCAGCAGATACGCAGTATTTT. Its translation: CSVWGQGPADTQYF.